The 17 T cell receptor beta chains reported below all come from one sample, sequenced in a study of blood T cell repertoires in COVID-19 (dated by TCRdb to about 2020). Library prep was done by the immunoSEQ multiplex PCR assay. This is the immuneACCESS table as TCRdb keeps it, with only in-frame sequences that have V and J called. A part of the clones is gone; compared with another copy, unresolved V genes explain less than half, and the rest is unexplained. The sample table contains some 140,000 clones; only one count was recorded for 75% to 85% of them. The top ten clonotypes cover around 20% of the sample. The sample consisted of peripheral blood. Receptors were obtained from a man older than 75 with acute or convalescent COVID-19.

V and J are TRBV27 and TRBJ2-3; D may be TRBD1 (6 bases). There are 15 residues in the CDR3. The germline CDR1 and CDR2 sequences are MNHEY and SMNVEV (reference sequence). V was pared by 8 bases and J by 4 bases, with 19 bases between. Here the CDR3 DNA reads TGTGCCAGCGGCTCCCGGGACATGGCGCCAGATACGCAGTATTTT. Translated, it gives CASGSRDMAPDTQYF.

This chain links TRBV7-9 with TRBJ1-1, with D uncertain. V was shortened by 5 bases and J by 4 bases, with 14 bases between the two germline ends. The germline CDR1 and CDR2 sequences are SEHNR and FQNEAQ (reference sequence). The CDR3 covers 14 residues. CDR3 nucleotides: TGTGCCAGCAGCACTGCGGGATGGATCACTGAAGCTTTCTTT. Its protein product is CASSTAGWITEAFF.

The V call is TRBV6-1, the J call TRBJ1-4, with D hard to call. The germline CDR1 and CDR2 sequences are MNHNS and SASEGT. The CDR3 spans 13 residues. Trimming left V 0 bases short and J 10 bases short, with 9 bases between. CDR3 sequence (DNA): TGTGCCAGCAGTGAAGCCGGGGAGGGAAAACTGTTTTTT. The encoded protein is CASSEAGEGKLFF.

The chain joins TRBV4-1 to TRBJ1-6; no clear D. Per germline, CDR1 MGHRA and CDR2 YSYEKL. Trimming shortened V by 5 bases and J by 2 bases, and 7 bases separated the two germline ends. The CDR3 is 14 amino acids. The CDR3 DNA sequence: TGCGCCAGCAGCGACGGGACCTATAATTCACCCCTCCACTTT. As protein: CASSDGTYNSPLHF.

V is TRBV19 and J is TRBJ1-2, with 8 bases matching TRBD1. This CDR3 is built from 14 residues. Germline CDR1 and CDR2: LNHDA and SQIVND (reference sequence). V lost 5 bases, J lost 3 bases, and 5 bases stayed unmatched. The CDR3 is CASSPDRVDYGYTF. The CDR3 DNA reads TGTGCCAGTAGTCCGGACAGGGTTGACTATGGCTACACCTTC.

The chain is built from TRBV27 and TRBJ1-6; 7 nucleotides match TRBD1. The CDR3 covers 15 residues. Losses at the gene ends were 5 bases for V and 6 bases for J; bases not matched to a gene: 7. Germline CDR1 reads MNHEY; CDR2 reads SMNVEV (reference sequence). The CDR3 bases are TGTGCCAGCAGTCCCGACAGGGTGCGTAATTCACCCCTCCACTTT. Protein product: CASSPDRVRNSPLHF.

The CDR3 region has the DNA TGTGCCCTCGACAGTCATAGCACAGATACGCAGTATTTT. It specifies CALDSHSTDTQYF. The chain joins TRBV30 to TRBJ2-3, with D possibly being TRBD1 (5 bases). The CDR3 has 13 amino acids. Trimming removed 8 bases from V and 0 bases from J, with 12 bases in between. CDR1 and CDR2 from the germline V gene are GTSNPN and SVGIG (reference sequence).

The V gene is TRBV19, the J gene TRBJ2-3; no clear D gene. Germline CDR1 is LNHDA and CDR2 is SQIVND (reference sequence). With 6 bases removed from V and 4 bases from J, the gap between germline ends came to 17 bases. The CDR3 covers 15 residues. CDR3: CASSRITGFSDTQYF. CDR3 DNA sequence: TGTGCCAGTAGCCGTATAACGGGTTTTTCAGATACGCAGTATTTT. The full variable domain, its missing parts supplied by reference TRBV19 and TRBJ2-3, is DGGITQSPKYLFRKEGQNVTLSCEQNLNHDAMYWYRQDPGQGLRLIYYSQIVNDFQKGDIAEGYSVSREKKESFPLTVTSAQKNPTAFYLCASSRITGFSDTQYFGPGTRLTVL.

V and J are TRBV11-2 and TRBJ2-7, with 9 bases fitting TRBD1. Germline CDR1 reads SGHAT; CDR2 reads FQNNGV. This CDR3 comprises 14 residues. V lost 5 bases to trimming and J lost 4 bases; unmatched junction nucleotides: 6. For the CDR3, the DNA is TGTGCCAGCAGCCCACGGGACAGGGAGTACGAGCAGTACTTC. This gives the protein CASSPRDREYEQYF.

The rearrangement joins TRBV7-2 to TRBJ2-2, with D unresolved. The CDR3 consists of 13 residues. Germline-derived CDR1 and CDR2 are SGHTA and FQGNSA. The V end was cut by 7 bases, the J end by 5 bases, with 11 bases between. The CDR3 loop reads CASNQLRTGELFF. The CDR3 nucleotides are TGTGCCAGCAATCAACTCCGTACCGGGGAGCTGTTTTTT.

This clone was seen a single time. The chain combines TRBV5-1 with TRBJ1-1; 10 bases align to TRBD1. This CDR3 has 14 amino acids. The V and J ends lost 4 bases and 5 bases, in that order; junction bases with no gene match: 5. Germline V CDR1 and CDR2: SGHRS, YFSETQ. The CDR3 nucleotides read TGCGCCAGCAGCCCGGACAGGGGGGGGACTGAAGCTTTCTTT. Translating gives CASSPDRGGTEAFF.

The CDR3 is CASSLRWGGVNTGELFF. In DNA form, the CDR3 reads TGTGCCAGCAGCCTAAGATGGGGAGGGGTCAACACCGGGGAGCTGTTTTTT. The rearrangement joins TRBV11-2 to TRBJ2-2; TRBD2 agrees at 7 bases. The germline V gene has CDR1 SGHAT and CDR2 FQNNGV. The V gene end was trimmed by 5 bases and the J gene end by 2 bases; junction bases not matched to a gene: 11. The CDR3 covers 17 residues.

This chain uses TRBV7-8 with TRBJ1-4; D may be TRBD1 (6 bases). The CDR3 totals 14 residues. The germline V gene encodes CDR1 SGHVS and CDR2 FQNEAQ. V gave up 6 bases and J gave up 8 bases, with 16 bases separating them. CDR3 nucleotides: TGTGCCAGCAGTTCAGGACAGTTAGGAGAAAAACTGTTTTTT. It specifies CASSSGQLGEKLFF. Full variable domain (outside the CDR3, taken from reference TRBV7-8 and TRBJ1-4): GAGVSQSPRYKVAKRGQDVALRCDPISGHVSLFWYQQALGQGPEFLTYFQNEAQLDKSGLPSDRFFAERPEGSVSTLKIQRTQQEDSAVYLCASSSGQLGEKLFFGSGTQLSVL.

The chain links TRBV6-5 to TRBJ2-6; D not resolved. CDR3 length equals 14 residues. V was shortened by 5 bases and J by 0 bases, with 5 bases between the two germline ends. The germline V gene has CDR1 MNHEY and CDR2 SVGAGI. CDR3 coding DNA: TGTGCCAGCAGTATCGGCTCTGGGGCCAACGTCCTGACTTTC. Protein: CASSIGSGANVLTF.

This chain links TRBV5-4 with TRBJ2-5, with 10 bases identical to TRBD2. This CDR3 is built from 15 residues. The germline V gene has CDR1 SGHNT and CDR2 YYREEE (reference sequence). V shed 3 bases, J shed 4 bases, and the junction held 6 bases outside the gene matches. The CDR3 nucleotides are TGTGCCAGCAGCTCACAGCGGGGGGGCGCAGAGACCCAGTACTTC. This encodes CASSSQRGGAETQYF.

This chain connects TRBV7-2 to TRBJ2-1; 11 bases align to TRBD2. There are 15 residues in the CDR3. Germline-derived CDR1 and CDR2 are SGHTA and FQGNSA. V was clipped by 3 bases and J by 4 bases; unmatched bases: 2. The CDR3 DNA is TGTGCCAGCAGCTTGGGACTAGCGGAATACAATGAGCAGTTCTTC. This codes for CASSLGLAEYNEQFF.

The gene calls are TRBV4-1 and TRBJ1-5; D is perhaps TRBD1 (6 bases). The CDR3 is 16 residues long. The ends were cut back, 3 bases at V and 7 bases at J, with 19 bases in the middle. Germline CDR1 is MGHRA and CDR2 is YSYEKL. CDR3 sequence (DNA): TGCGCCAGCAGCCAGGGGGGGCACGGGGGACGACAGCCCCAGCATTTT. Protein product: CASSQGGHGGRQPQHF.